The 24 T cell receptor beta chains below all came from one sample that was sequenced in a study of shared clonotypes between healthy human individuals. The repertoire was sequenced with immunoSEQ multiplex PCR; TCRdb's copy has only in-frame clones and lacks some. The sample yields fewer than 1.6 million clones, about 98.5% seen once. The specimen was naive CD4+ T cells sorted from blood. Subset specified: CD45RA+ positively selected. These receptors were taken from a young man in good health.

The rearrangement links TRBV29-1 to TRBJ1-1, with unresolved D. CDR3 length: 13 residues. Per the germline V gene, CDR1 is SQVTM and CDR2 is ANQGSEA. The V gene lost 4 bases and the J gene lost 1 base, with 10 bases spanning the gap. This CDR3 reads CSVGRLSNTEAFF. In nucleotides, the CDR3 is TGCAGCGTTGGAAGACTTTCGAACACTGAAGCTTTCTTT.

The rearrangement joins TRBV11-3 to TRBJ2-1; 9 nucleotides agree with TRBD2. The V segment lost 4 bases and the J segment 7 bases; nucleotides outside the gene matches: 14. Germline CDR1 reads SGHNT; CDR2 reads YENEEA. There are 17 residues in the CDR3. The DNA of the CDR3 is TGTGCCAGCAGCTCCCGAGGAAGTAGCGGGAGTAGAAATGAGCAGTTCTTC. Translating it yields CASSSRGSSGSRNEQFF.

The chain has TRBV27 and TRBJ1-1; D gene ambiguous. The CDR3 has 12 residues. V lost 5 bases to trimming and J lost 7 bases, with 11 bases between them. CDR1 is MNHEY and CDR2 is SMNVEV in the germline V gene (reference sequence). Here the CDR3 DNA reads TGTGCCAGCAGTCGACGGCACGGTGAAGCTTTCTTT. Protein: CASSRRHGEAFF.

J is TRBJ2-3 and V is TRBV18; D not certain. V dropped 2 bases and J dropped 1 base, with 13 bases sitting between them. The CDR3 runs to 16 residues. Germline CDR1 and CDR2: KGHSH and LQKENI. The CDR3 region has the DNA TGTGCCAGCTCACCAATCTTCTCATCGGGCACAGATACGCAGTATTTT. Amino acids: CASSPIFSSGTDTQYF.

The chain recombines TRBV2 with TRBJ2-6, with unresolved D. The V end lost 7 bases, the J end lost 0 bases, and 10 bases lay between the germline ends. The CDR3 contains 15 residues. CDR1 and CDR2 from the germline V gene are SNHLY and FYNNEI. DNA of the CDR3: TGTGCCAGCAATATTGAAAGCTCTGGGGCCAACGTCCTGACTTTC. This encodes CASNIESSGANVLTF.

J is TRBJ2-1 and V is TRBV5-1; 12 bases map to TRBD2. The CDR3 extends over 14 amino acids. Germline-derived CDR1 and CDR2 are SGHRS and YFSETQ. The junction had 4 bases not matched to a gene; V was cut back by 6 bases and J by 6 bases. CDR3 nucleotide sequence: TGCGCCAGCATACCGACTAGCGGGAGCAATGAGCAGTTCTTC. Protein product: CASIPTSGSNEQFF.

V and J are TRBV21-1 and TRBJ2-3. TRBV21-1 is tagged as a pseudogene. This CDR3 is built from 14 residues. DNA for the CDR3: TGTGCCAGAAATTCTGGCCCCCGACGAGATACGCAGTATTTT. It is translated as CARNSGPRRDTQYF.

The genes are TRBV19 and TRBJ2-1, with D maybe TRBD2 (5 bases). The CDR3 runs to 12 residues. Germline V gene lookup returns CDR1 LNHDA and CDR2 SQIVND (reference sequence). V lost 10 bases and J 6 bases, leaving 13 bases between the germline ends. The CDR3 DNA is TGTGCCACTTGGACTGTTCTCAATGAGCAGTTCTTC. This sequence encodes CATWTVLNEQFF.

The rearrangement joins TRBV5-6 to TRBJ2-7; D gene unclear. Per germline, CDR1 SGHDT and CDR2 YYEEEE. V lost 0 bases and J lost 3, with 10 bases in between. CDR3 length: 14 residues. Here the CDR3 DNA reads TGTGCCAGCAGCTTGGGGGTCAAACTCTACGAGCAGTACTTC. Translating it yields CASSLGVKLYEQYF.

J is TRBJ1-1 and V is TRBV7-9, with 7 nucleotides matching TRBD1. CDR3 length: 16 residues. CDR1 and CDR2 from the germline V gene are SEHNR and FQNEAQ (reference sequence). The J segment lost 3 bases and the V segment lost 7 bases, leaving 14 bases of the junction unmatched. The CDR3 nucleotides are TGTGCCAGCATAGGACGGGACAGCCAAGTCTACACTGAAGCTTTCTTT. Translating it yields CASIGRDSQVYTEAFF.

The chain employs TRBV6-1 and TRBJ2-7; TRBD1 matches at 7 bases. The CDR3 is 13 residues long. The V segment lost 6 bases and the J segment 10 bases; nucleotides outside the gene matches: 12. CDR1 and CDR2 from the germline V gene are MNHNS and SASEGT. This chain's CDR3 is CASRETGTEIQYF. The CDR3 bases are TGTGCCAGCAGGGAAACCGGGACAGAAATTCAGTACTTC.

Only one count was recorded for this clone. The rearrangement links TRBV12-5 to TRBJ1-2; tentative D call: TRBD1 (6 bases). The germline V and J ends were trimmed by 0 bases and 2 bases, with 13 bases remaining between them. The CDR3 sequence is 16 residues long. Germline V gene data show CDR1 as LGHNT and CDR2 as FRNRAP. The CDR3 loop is CASGLVLSQGNYGYTF. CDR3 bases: TGTGCTAGTGGTTTGGTATTATCTCAGGGGAACTATGGCTACACCTTC.

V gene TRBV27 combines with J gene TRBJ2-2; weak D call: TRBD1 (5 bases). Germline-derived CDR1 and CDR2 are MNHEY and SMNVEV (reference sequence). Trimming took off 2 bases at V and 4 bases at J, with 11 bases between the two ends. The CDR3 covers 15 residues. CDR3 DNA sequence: TGTGCCAGCAGTTTACGGCAGGGTAGCACCGGGGAGCTGTTTTTT. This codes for CASSLRQGSTGELFF.

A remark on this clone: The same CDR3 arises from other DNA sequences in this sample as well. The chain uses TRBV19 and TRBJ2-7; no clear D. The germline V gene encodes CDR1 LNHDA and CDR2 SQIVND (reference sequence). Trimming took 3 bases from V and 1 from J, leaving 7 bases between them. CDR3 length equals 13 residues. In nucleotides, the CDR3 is TGTGCCAGTAGTATTCAGGTATCCTACGAGCAGTACTTC. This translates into CASSIQVSYEQYF.

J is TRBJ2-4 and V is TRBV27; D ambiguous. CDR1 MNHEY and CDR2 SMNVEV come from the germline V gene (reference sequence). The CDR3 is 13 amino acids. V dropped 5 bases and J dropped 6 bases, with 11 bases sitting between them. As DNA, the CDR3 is TGTGCCAGCAGTCTGGACCGACGAAACATTCAGTACTTC. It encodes CASSLDRRNIQYF.

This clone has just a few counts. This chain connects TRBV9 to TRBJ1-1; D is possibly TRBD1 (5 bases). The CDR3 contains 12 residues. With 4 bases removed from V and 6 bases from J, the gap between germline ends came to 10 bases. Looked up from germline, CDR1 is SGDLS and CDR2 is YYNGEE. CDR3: CASSPPGAEAFF. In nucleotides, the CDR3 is TGTGCCAGCAGCCCGCCGGGGGCTGAAGCTTTCTTT. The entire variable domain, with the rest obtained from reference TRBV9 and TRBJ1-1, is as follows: DSGVTQTPKHLITATGQRVTLRCSPRSGDLSVYWYQQSLDQGLQFLIQYYNGEERAKGNILERFSAQQFPDLHSELNLSSLELGDSALYFCASSPPGAEAFFGQGTRLTVV.

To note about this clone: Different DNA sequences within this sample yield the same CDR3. CDR3 sequence reads: CASSLTGGGTEAFF. The CDR3, as DNA: TGTGCCAGCAGCTTAACAGGTGGGGGCACTGAAGCTTTCTTT. This chain links TRBV7-3 with TRBJ1-1, with a weak D call TRBD1 (5 bases). The CDR3 contains 14 residues. V dropped 0 bases and J dropped 4 bases, with 9 bases sitting between them. Germline V gives CDR1 SGHTA, CDR2 FQGTGA.

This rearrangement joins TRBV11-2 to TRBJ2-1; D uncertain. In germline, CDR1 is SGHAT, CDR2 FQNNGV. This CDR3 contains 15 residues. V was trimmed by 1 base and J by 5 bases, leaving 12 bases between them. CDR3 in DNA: TGTGCCAGCAGCTTAGGAGCCTACCCCAACAATGAGCAGTTCTTC. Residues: CASSLGAYPNNEQFF.

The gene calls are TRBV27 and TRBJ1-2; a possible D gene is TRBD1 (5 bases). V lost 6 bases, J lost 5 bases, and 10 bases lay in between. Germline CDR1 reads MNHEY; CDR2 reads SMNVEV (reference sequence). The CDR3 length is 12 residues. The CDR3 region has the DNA TGTGCCAGCAGAGGGACGGCGTATGGCTACACCTTC. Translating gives CASRGTAYGYTF.

The CDR3: CSVGMMGGNTIYF. In DNA form, the CDR3 reads TGCAGCGTTGGTATGATGGGCGGAAACACCATATATTTT. This chain connects TRBV29-1 to TRBJ1-3; D gene uncertain. Trimming cost V 4 bases and J 4 bases, with 11 bases left between them. In germline, CDR1 is SQVTM, CDR2 ANQGSEA. The CDR3 is 13 amino acids.

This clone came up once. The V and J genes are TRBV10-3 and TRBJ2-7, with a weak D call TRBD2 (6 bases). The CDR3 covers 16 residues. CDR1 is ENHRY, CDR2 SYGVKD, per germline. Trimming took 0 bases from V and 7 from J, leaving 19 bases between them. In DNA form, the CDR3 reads TGTGCCATCAGTGAGTCCCCCCTGCTAGCGCCTCCGGAGCAGTACTTC. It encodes CAISESPLLAPPEQYF.

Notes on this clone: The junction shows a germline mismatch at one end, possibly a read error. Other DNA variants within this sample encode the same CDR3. CDR3 amino acids: CASSESGRSYEQYF. The CDR3 DNA reads as TGTGCCAGCAGCGAATCGGGCCGTTCCTACGAGCAGTACTTC. V gene TRBV25-1 combines with J gene TRBJ2-7, with D unresolved. CDR1 and CDR2 from the germline V gene are MGHDK and SYGVNS. The CDR3 is 14 residues long.

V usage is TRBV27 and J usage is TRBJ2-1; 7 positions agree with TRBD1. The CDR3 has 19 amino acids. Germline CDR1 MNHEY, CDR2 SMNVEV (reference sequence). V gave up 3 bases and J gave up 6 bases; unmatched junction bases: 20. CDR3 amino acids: CASSFGRQGDRRWGNEQFF. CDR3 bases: TGTGCCAGCAGTTTTGGGCGCCAGGGGGACCGCCGGTGGGGCAATGAGCAGTTCTTC.

In DNA, the CDR3 is TGTGCCAGCAGCTTTAGGCAGCCCTACGAGCAGTACTTC. It codes for CASSFRQPYEQYF. The rearrangement uses TRBV11-2 and TRBJ2-7, with D unresolved. Germline assignment: CDR1 SGHAT and CDR2 FQNNGV. This CDR3 is built from 13 residues. The V end was cut by 3 bases, the J end by 2 bases, with 8 bases between.